The entry below gives a single TCR beta chain sequence along with its context. These data come from a study of T cell changes during pregnancy in multiple sclerosis. The V segment lost 4 bases and the J segment 0 bases; nucleotides outside the gene matches: 2. This CDR3 contains 15 residues. The germline V gene encodes CDR1 MNHEY and CDR2 SVGAGI. Only in-frame clones appear in the TCRdb table, and some are missing; sequencing was by immunoSEQ multiplex PCR. The table shows some 10,000 clones, with about 89% occurring only once. This TCR came from a female donor in good health, enrolled as a control in a pregnancy study. The material sequenced was CD8+ T cells from peripheral blood mononuclear cells, taken in the first trimester of pregnancy. V and J are TRBV6-5 and TRBJ1-3; 8 nucleotides align to TRBD1. CDR3 in amino acids: CASSFTGGSGNTIYF. In DNA, the CDR3 is TGTGCCAGCAGTTTCACAGGGGGCTCTGGAAACACCATATATTTT.